This TCR beta chain originates from a study of STAT5B mutations in CD4+ large granular lymphocyte leukemia. As for the study in general: The CDR3 'QG' motif was associated with a particular HLA allele among healthy donors.

Whole-study results and caveats: Main leukemic clonotypes were patient-specific, but 25% appeared at low frequency elsewhere. TRBV06-family usage was enriched in top patient clones (8/27) versus controls (2/35).

V dropped 3 bases and J dropped 5; count of bases not matched to a gene: 7. Germline CDR1 and CDR2: SGHRS and YFSETQ. The CDR3 loop spans 14 amino acids. Libraries were prepared by immunoSEQ multiplex PCR; TCRdb keeps only in-frame clonotypes and omits some of them. Of about 35,000 clones in the sample, 55% to 80% were seen once. A word on this clone: Its antigen remains unidentified.

Sequences were obtained from CD4+ T cells from blood buffy coats. The chain combines TRBV5-1 with TRBJ2-5; 7 bases map to TRBD1. The clonotype comes from a human donor in good health. The CDR3 region is CASSSQGSGETQYF. The CDR3, as DNA: TGCGCCAGCAGCTCACAGGGGTCTGGGGAGACCCAGTACTTC.